This T cell receptor beta chain originates from a study of shared clonotypes between healthy human individuals. Study in general: Per-donor plates numbered three CD4 naive, three CD4 memory, two CD8 naive and one CD8 memory.

The study, taken as a whole, reports: Non-shared clonotypes were found to have lower generation probabilities than the clonotypes that were shared by all four of the sorted-subset donors. Donor clonotype sharing was expected to depend on sequencing depth.

The study ran the assay at deep level. This table comes from immunoSEQ multiplex PCR, and its TCRdb copy is limited to in-frame clones, with some not included. The sample has some 2,500,000 clones, roughly 93% seen once. Comment on this clone: No antigen is known for it.

V lost 3 bases, J lost 7 bases, and 8 bases stayed unmatched. This CDR3 region has 15 residues. Germline CDR1 reads SNHLY; CDR2 reads FYNNEI. The chain recombines TRBV2 with TRBJ1-5; 8 nucleotides align to TRBD1. The sequence derives from a man aged 18 to 35 in good health. Some clones in this sample may be carry-over from other donors' samples. Sequenced input: naive CD4+ T cells from PBMCs. Subset specified: CD45RA+ positively selected. The CDR3 protein is CASSEGGQGAQPQHF. The CDR3, as DNA: TGTGCCAGCAGTGAGGGAGGACAGGGTGCACAGCCCCAGCATTTT.